The subject of this entry is one TCR beta chain. These data originate in a study of T cells after yellow fever vaccination. CDR3 size: 17 residues. The ends lost 5 bases at V and 7 bases at J; junction bases unmatched: 13. CDR1 and CDR2 (germline): SGHAT, FQNNGV. One entry per CDR3 protein, called by TCRdb with MiXCR from the 5' RACE reads. The sample yields under 500,000 distinct CDR3 sequences, around 20% seen once. This TCR derives from a young man who received the YFV17D yellow fever vaccine. The chain uses TRBV11-2 and TRBJ2-3; 12 nucleotides line up with TRBD2. The input for sequencing was PBMCs, taken before the yellow fever booster vaccination. The CDR3 loop reads CASSPYPSGGALYTQYF. CDR3 nucleotide sequence: TGTGCCAGCAGCCCCTATCCTAGCGGGGGGGCCTTATATACGCAGTATTTT.